The source of this TCR beta chain is a study of identical twins. A single record per CDR3 protein comes from TCRdb applying MiXCR to the 5' RACE reads. The sample yields approximately 230,000 distinct CDR3 sequences, 6.5% seen once. The sample holds many counts of this clonotype. This CDR3 comprises 13 residues. CDR1 and CDR2 (germline): SGHAT, FQNNGV. Trimming took 4 bases from V and 5 from J; bases not matched to a gene: 4. These data were also reused for a study on T cells expressing NK-cell markers. That paper notes: Among the eight sequenced donors, seven tested HCMV-seropositive and one tested seronegative.

Sequenced input: CD8+ T cells sorted from blood. The chain employs TRBV11-2 and TRBJ1-2; 7 nucleotides match TRBD1. The sequence derives from a woman between 18 and 30 years old in good health. The CDR3 DNA reads as TGTGCCAGCAGCTCACAGGGGAATTATGGCTACACCTTC. It yields the protein CASSSQGNYGYTF.